A single sample gave rise to the 17 T cell receptor beta chains below, sequenced in a study of T-cell reconstitution after alpha-beta-depleted transplantation in children. Researchers prepared the TCRbeta library using unique molecular identifiers, the study reports. TCRdb ran MiXCR on the PCR reads and lists one entry per CDR3 protein. The repertoire includes fewer than 500,000 distinct CDR3 sequences, approximately 41% of them detected once, and 27% sits in the top ten. The sample here was PBMCs, taken before TCRalphabeta/CD19-depleted stem cell transplant. These receptors all stem from a girl between 2 and 10 years old with aplastic anemia, due to receive a stem cell transplant.

The gene calls are TRBV7-3 and TRBJ2-1; 8 positions match TRBD2. The CDR3 length is 16 residues. Germline CDR1 and CDR2: SGHTA and FQGTGA. V shed 5 bases and J 4 bases; nucleotides not matched to a gene: 10. CDR3 amino acids: CASSDSGTRRYNEQFF. The CDR3 bases are TGTGCCAGCAGCGACTCCGGGACTAGGCGTTACAATGAGCAGTTCTTC.

The V and J genes are TRBV7-2 and TRBJ1-1; maybe TRBD1 (6 bases). The CDR3 contains 14 residues. The germline V and J ends were trimmed by 8 bases and 1 base, with 14 bases remaining between them. Germline values: CDR1 SGHTA, CDR2 FQGNSA. The CDR3 DNA is TGTGCCAGCGGTCCCAGGACAGCGAACACTGAAGCTTTCTTT. This translates into CASGPRTANTEAFF.

This clonotype was detected only a few times. An end of the junction differs from the germline gene, which may be a read error. This sequence joins TRBV7-7 and TRBJ2-1; 7 bases match TRBD2. The length of the CDR3 is 15 residues. The V gene's germline CDR1 is SSHAT and CDR2 FNYEAQ (reference sequence). The CDR3 loop reads CASSFRREFHNEQFF. As DNA, the CDR3 is TGTGCTAGCAGCTTTAGGCGGGAGTTCCACAATGAGCAGTTCTTC.

The rearrangement links TRBV4-1 to TRBJ2-7, with D uncertain. Between the trimmed V and J ends, which lost 0 bases and 3 bases, there was a span of 12 bases. The CDR3 contains 15 residues. Germline loops: CDR1 MGHRA, CDR2 YSYEKL. The CDR3 reads CASSQDPSSFYEQYF. The DNA for the CDR3 is TGCGCCAGCAGCCAAGACCCCTCTTCCTTCTACGAGCAGTACTTC.

V usage is TRBV20-1 and J usage is TRBJ2-7, with D unresolved. CDR3 length equals 14 residues. V gave up 3 bases and J gave up 0 bases, with 12 bases separating them. Germline V lookup: CDR1 DFQATT, CDR2 SNEGSKA (reference sequence). The CDR3 protein is CSARVEVSSYEQYF. CDR3 bases: TGCAGTGCTAGGGTCGAAGTAAGCTCCTACGAGCAGTACTTC.

The chain is built from TRBV7-9 and TRBJ2-1, with TRBD1 matching 12 bases. Germline CDR1 and CDR2: SEHNR and FQNEAQ (reference sequence). This CDR3 has 15 amino acids. CDR3 bases: TGTTCTAGCAGCTTAGGAAGGGACAGGGGGCCTGAGCAGTTCTTC. It codes for CSSSLGRDRGPEQFF.

This clonotype was recorded at least ten times. The V call is TRBV7-2, the J call TRBJ2-7; no clear D. Trimming shortened V by 0 bases and J by 2 bases, and 8 bases separated the two germline ends. CDR3 length: 14 residues. Germline CDR1 and CDR2: SGHTA and FQGNSA. As DNA, the CDR3 is TGTGCCAGCAGCTTAGCGCCTCGGGCCTACGAGCAGTACTTC. Protein: CASSLAPRAYEQYF.

V and J are TRBV28 and TRBJ2-3, with D perhaps TRBD2 (7 bases). Germline CDR1 is MDHEN and CDR2 is SYDVKM. The CDR3 sequence is 16 residues long. Trimming pared 7 bases from V and 1 base from J, leaving 18 bases between. CDR3 amino acids: CASIGGGARGTDTQYF. As DNA, the CDR3 is TGTGCCAGCATTGGGGGGGGGGCCAGAGGCACAGATACGCAGTATTTT.

There are many counts of this clonotype. The V gene is TRBV5-1, the J gene TRBJ2-2; D not certain. Trimming took 0 bases from V and 10 from J, leaving 16 bases between them. Germline values: CDR1 SGHRS, CDR2 YFSETQ. The CDR3 is 15 residues long. CDR3 nucleotides: TGCGCCAGCAGCTTGGAGGGCTTCACGTCGGTGGAGCTGTTTTTT. Protein: CASSLEGFTSVELFF.

There are many counts of this clonotype. The genes are TRBV20-1 and TRBJ2-3; a weak D match, TRBD2 (5 bases). Trimming cost V 0 bases and J 5 bases, with 15 bases left between them. CDR3 length equals 15 residues. CDR1 and CDR2 (germline): DFQATT, SNEGSKA (reference sequence). The CDR3, as DNA: TGCAGTGCTAGAGACGCAAGCGGCACTCAAGATACGCAGTATTTT. Protein: CSARDASGTQDTQYF.

This clonotype has a handful of counts. The chain has TRBV6-5 and TRBJ2-2, with 9 bases matching TRBD1. Per germline, CDR1 MNHEY and CDR2 SVGAGI. The CDR3 has 17 residues. The V and J ends lost 0 bases and 4 bases, in that order; junction bases with no gene match: 6. In nucleotides, the CDR3 is TGTGCCAGCAGTTACTCTGGGACAGGGTTTGGCACCGGGGAGCTGTTTTTT. It codes for CASSYSGTGFGTGELFF.

The sample holds many counts of this clonotype. The J gene is TRBJ2-7, the V gene TRBV7-9; D remains ambiguous. This CDR3 spans 14 amino acids. The V gene's germline CDR1 is SEHNR and CDR2 FQNEAQ (reference sequence). Trimming shortened V by 5 bases and J by 3 bases, and 14 bases separated the two germline ends. In nucleotides, the CDR3 is TGTGCCAGCAGCAAACCGGCACTGGACTACGAGCAGTACTTC. Translated: CASSKPALDYEQYF.

The V gene is TRBV10-2, the J gene TRBJ2-5; the D gene is possibly TRBD2 (5 bases). Per germline, CDR1 WSHSY and CDR2 SAAADI. Trimming removed 6 bases at V and 5 bases at J, with 13 bases between. This CDR3 has 13 residues. For the CDR3, the DNA is TGCGCCAGCAGAGCTACTAGAGGGGAGACCCAGTACTTC. It encodes CASRATRGETQYF.

V gene TRBV9 combines with J gene TRBJ1-6, with D possibly being TRBD1 (5 bases). The CDR3 has 16 amino acids. Germline V gene data show CDR1 as SGDLS and CDR2 as YYNGEE. With 4 bases removed from V and 6 bases from J, the gap between germline ends came to 17 bases. The CDR3 spells CASSLGAGGGNSPLHF. Here the CDR3 DNA reads TGTGCCAGCAGCCTCGGGGCCGGGGGTGGTAATTCACCCCTCCACTTT.

J is TRBJ1-5 and V is TRBV7-2, with D perhaps TRBD1 (5 bases). Trimming shortened V by 2 bases and J by 16 bases, and 12 bases separated the two germline ends. The CDR3 contains 11 residues. Per germline, CDR1 SGHTA and CDR2 FQGNSA. The CDR3: CASSLRGRLHF. The CDR3 region has the DNA TGTGCCAGCAGCTTACGGGGCCGCCTCCATTTT. The full variable domain, in which reference TRBV7-2 and TRBJ1-5 provide the parts outside the CDR3, is GAGVSQSPSNKVTEKGKDVELRCDPISGHTALYWYRQSLGQGLEFLIYFQGNSAPDKSGLPSDRFSAERTGGSVSTLTIQRTQQEDSAVYLCASSLRGRLHFGDGTRLSIL.

This clonotype appeared many times. This chain uses TRBV7-2 with TRBJ2-6; D is ambiguous. The V gene lost 4 bases and the J gene lost 3 bases, with 4 bases spanning the gap. This CDR3 comprises 13 residues. Germline V gene data show CDR1 as SGHTA and CDR2 as FQGNSA. The CDR3 DNA is TGTGCCAGCAGCTCGTATGGGGCCAACGTCCTGACTTTC. It yields the protein CASSSYGANVLTF.

This clonotype was detected a few times. For the CDR3, the DNA is TGCAGTGCCAACAGGGGGAATCAGCCCCAGCATTTT. Translation: CSANRGNQPQHF. The chain combines TRBV20-1 with TRBJ1-5; 8 bases are shared with TRBD1. Germline V lookup: CDR1 DFQATT, CDR2 SNEGSKA (reference sequence). The CDR3 extends over 12 amino acids. With V trimmed by 6 bases and J by 4 bases, 2 bases remained unmatched.